Sequencing of this T cell receptor (beta chain) was carried out in a study of control samples from healthy donors and cancer patients. Profiled with immunoSEQ multiplex PCR; TCRdb holds only in-frame clones, not every one. The table has 55,000 to 80,000 clones, roughly nine tenths seen once. CDR1 and CDR2 from the germline V gene are SGHTS and YDEGEE. The trim removed 2 bases at V and 4 bases at J, leaving 3 bases unmatched. There are 14 residues in the CDR3. The chain joins TRBV5-8 to TRBJ2-1, with 7 bases lining up with TRBD1. The sequencing sample was made of PBMCs. This receptor was obtained from a man between 60 and 75 years old with colorectal cancer. CDR3 amino acids: CASSLGTEYNEQFF. For the CDR3, the DNA is TGTGCCAGCAGCTTAGGGACAGAATACAATGAGCAGTTCTTC.